Presented here are 26 T cell receptor beta chains from one specimen sequenced in a study of blood T cell repertoires in COVID-19 (dated by TCRdb to 2018 to 2021). Receptor libraries were prepared by the immunoSEQ multiplex PCR assay. What TCRdb holds here is the immuneACCESS table cut down to in-frame rearrangements. Part of the clones is not present; checked against another copy, under half of the missing clones reflect an unresolved V gene, and the others are unexplained. This sample lists approximately 150,000 clones; roughly nine tenths were detected once. 5% to 6% of the sample is in the top ten clones. The sample was peripheral blood. The receptors come from a human donor in a cohort sampled during active COVID-19.

The chain recombines TRBV18 with TRBJ1-6; TRBD1 matches at 7 bases. Germline lookup yields CDR1 KGHSH and CDR2 LQKENI. CDR3 length: 15 residues. Trimming took 5 bases from V and 8 from J; bases not matched to a gene: 9. The DNA for the CDR3 is TGTGCCAGCTCATACAGACAGGGTGAAGATTCACCCCTCCACTTT. It is translated as CASSYRQGEDSPLHF.

Here the CDR3 DNA reads TGTGCCAGCAGCTTAGATTCAGGGTACGAGCAGTACTTC. Amino acid sequence: CASSLDSGYEQYF. The chain couples TRBV7-9 to TRBJ2-7; perhaps TRBD1 as D (5 bases). Trimming cost V 1 base and J 4 bases, with 8 bases left between them. This CDR3 has 13 residues. CDR1 SEHNR and CDR2 FQNEAQ come from the germline V gene (reference sequence).

This clone has just one count. In nucleotides, the CDR3 is TGTGCCAGCTCACCGTTCAGACACTCGATGAACACTGAAGCTTTCTTT. Protein: CASSPFRHSMNTEAFF. V is TRBV18 and J is TRBJ1-1; D gene ambiguous. The germline V and J ends were trimmed by 3 bases and 0 bases, with 14 bases remaining between them. This CDR3 has 16 amino acids. In germline, CDR1 is KGHSH, CDR2 LQKENI.

CDR3 in amino acids: CASSVRSSTDTQYF. The CDR3 DNA is TGTGCCAGCAGCGTAAGGAGTAGCACAGATACGCAGTATTTT. This chain uses TRBV7-3 with TRBJ2-3; D not certain. Germline V lookup: CDR1 SGHTA, CDR2 FQGTGA. Trimming took 5 bases from V and 0 from J, leaving 9 bases between them. The CDR3 contains 14 residues.

The chain carries TRBV28 and TRBJ2-7; TRBD2 aligns across 10 bases. Germline V lookup: CDR1 MDHEN, CDR2 SYDVKM. The CDR3 runs to 15 residues. The V gene end was trimmed by 4 bases and the J gene end by 2 bases; junction bases not matched to a gene: 5. The CDR3, as DNA: TGTGCCAGCAGTTCCCTAGCGGGAGAGGCCTACGAGCAGTACTTC. This encodes CASSSLAGEAYEQYF.

CDR3 sequence: CASSRITSGANNEQFF. The CDR3 region has the DNA TGTGCCAGCTCACGCATCACTAGCGGGGCTAACAATGAGCAGTTCTTC. This chain uses TRBV18 with TRBJ2-1, with 10 nucleotides matching TRBD2. The ends lost 4 bases at V and 5 bases at J; junction bases unmatched: 8. The CDR3 has 16 residues. Per the germline V gene, CDR1 is KGHSH and CDR2 is LQKENI.

The chain uses TRBV2 and TRBJ2-5, with TRBD2 matching 7 bases. The CDR3 sequence is 11 residues long. The junction had 3 bases not matched to a gene; V was cut back by 3 bases and J by 11 bases. Germline CDR1 reads SNHLY; CDR2 reads FYNNEI. In DNA, the CDR3 is TGTGCCAGCAGTGATCGCGGGGGACAGTACTTC. Its translation is CASSDRGGQYF. Full variable domain (outside the CDR3, taken from reference TRBV2 and TRBJ2-5): EPEVTQTPSHQVTQMGQEVILRCVPISNHLYFYWYRQILGQKVEFLVSFYNNEISEKSEIFDDQFSVERPDGSNFTLKIRSTKLEDSAMYFCASSDRGGQYFGPGTRLLVL.

The rearrangement joins TRBV29-1 to TRBJ1-4, with a tentative D call TRBD1 (6 bases). This CDR3 has 14 amino acids. The V and J ends lost 5 bases and 3 bases respectively, with 13 bases between them. Germline V gives CDR1 SQVTM, CDR2 ANQGSEA. The CDR3 loop is CSVSGTGSNEKLFF. CDR3 nucleotide sequence: TGCAGCGTTAGCGGTACAGGGTCTAATGAAAAACTGTTTTTT.

The chain couples TRBV28 to TRBJ1-5; D unclear. Germline values: CDR1 MDHEN, CDR2 SYDVKM. The CDR3 length is 13 residues. With 7 bases removed from V and 5 bases from J, the gap between germline ends came to 12 bases. In nucleotides, the CDR3 is TGTGCCAGCAACACAGTGGGTTATCAGCCCCAGCATTTT. It encodes CASNTVGYQPQHF.

The chain links TRBV5-6 to TRBJ1-1; 8 positions match TRBD1. With 2 bases clipped from V and 0 bases from J, the junction kept 3 bases outside the gene matches. The CDR3 sequence is 15 residues long. In germline, CDR1 is SGHDT, CDR2 YYEEEE. The CDR3 protein is CASSLGQGLNTEAFF. The DNA for the CDR3 is TGTGCCAGCAGCTTAGGACAGGGCTTGAACACTGAAGCTTTCTTT.

The chain uses TRBV18 and TRBJ1-1, with 9 positions matching TRBD1. This CDR3 comprises 14 residues. Germline assignment: CDR1 KGHSH and CDR2 LQKENI. V was clipped by 3 bases and J by 9 bases; unmatched bases: 8. CDR3 loop: CASSPRPGQGKAFF. DNA of the CDR3: TGTGCCAGCTCACCCAGGCCGGGACAGGGTAAAGCTTTCTTT. The full variable domain, in which reference TRBV18 and TRBJ1-1 provide the parts outside the CDR3, is NAGVMQNPRHLVRRRGQEARLRCSPMKGHSHVYWYRQLPEEGLKFMVYLQKENIIDESGMPKERFSAEFPKEGPSILRIQQVVRGDSAAYFCASSPRPGQGKAFFGQGTRLTVV.

The J gene is TRBJ2-7, the V gene TRBV5-6; 12 bases match TRBD2. Germline CDR1 and CDR2: SGHDT and YYEEEE. V lost 4 bases, J lost 2 bases, and 13 bases stayed unmatched. The CDR3 runs to 18 residues. CDR3 bases: TGTGCCAGCAGCCCCTCGGGGGGCCGGACTAGCGGGACCTACGAGCAGTACTTC. The encoded protein is CASSPSGGRTSGTYEQYF.

The V and J genes are TRBV19 and TRBJ2-6; no firm D call. In germline, CDR1 is LNHDA, CDR2 SQIVND (reference sequence). Trimming removed 3 bases from V and 0 bases from J, with 15 bases in between. The CDR3 sequence is 18 residues long. The CDR3 region has the DNA TGTGCCAGTAGTATTCACCCGTTGGGCCACTCTGGGGCCAACGTCCTGACTTTC. Encoded protein: CASSIHPLGHSGANVLTF.

The gene calls are TRBV28 and TRBJ2-7; TRBD1 aligns across 11 bases. V dropped 8 bases and J dropped 4; count of bases not matched to a gene: 13. The CDR3 covers 16 residues. CDR1 and CDR2 from the germline V gene are MDHEN and SYDVKM. CDR3 nucleotides: TGTGCCAGCTTCCCCCCCAAAGGGACAGGGGGTTACGAGCAGTACTTC. Its protein product is CASFPPKGTGGYEQYF.

This rearrangement joins TRBV19 to TRBJ2-1; 11 bases map to TRBD2. The trim removed 7 bases at V and 3 bases at J, leaving 8 bases unmatched. The CDR3 runs to 16 residues. Looked up from germline, CDR1 is LNHDA and CDR2 is SQIVND (reference sequence). Here the CDR3 reads CASTISLAGGYNEQFF. The CDR3 nucleotides are TGTGCCAGTACCATAAGCCTAGCGGGGGGCTACAATGAGCAGTTCTTC.

This sequence joins TRBV18 and TRBJ2-1; no clear D. From germline, CDR1 is KGHSH and CDR2 LQKENI. CDR3 length: 14 amino acids. The V gene lost 3 bases and the J gene lost 4 bases, with 10 bases spanning the gap. The DNA for the CDR3 is TGTGCCAGCTCACCGATACAGAATTACAATGAGCAGTTCTTC. Its protein is CASSPIQNYNEQFF.

Remarks on this clone: The same CDR3 arises from other DNA sequences in this sample as well. The chain links TRBV6-5 to TRBJ2-6; tentatively, D is TRBD1 (5 bases). The germline CDR1 and CDR2 sequences are MNHEY and SVGAGI. With 6 bases removed from V and 1 base from J, the gap between germline ends came to 10 bases. The CDR3 has 15 amino acids. The CDR3 protein is CASRIQGSGANVLTF. The CDR3 coding sequence is TGTGCCAGCAGGATTCAGGGATCTGGGGCCAACGTCCTGACTTTC.

V gene TRBV5-4 combines with J gene TRBJ1-1, with TRBD1 identical over 9 bases. J lost 9 bases, V lost 4 bases, and 10 bases had no gene match. There are 14 residues in the CDR3. Germline V gene sequence: CDR1 SGHNT, CDR2 YYREEE (reference sequence). The CDR3 DNA follows: TGTGCCAGCAGCAAAGATACAGGGGGCGGGAAAGCTTTCTTT. Translation: CASSKDTGGGKAFF.

The genes are TRBV4-1 and TRBJ2-2; D might be TRBD2 (7 bases). CDR1 is MGHRA and CDR2 is YSYEKL in the germline V gene. The CDR3 runs to 17 residues. V was shortened by 0 bases and J by 5 bases, with 16 bases between the two germline ends. The CDR3 loop reads CASSQDSGGGLTGELFF. DNA of the CDR3: TGCGCCAGCAGCCAAGATTCGGGGGGCGGGTTGACCGGGGAGCTGTTTTTT.

In this sample, this clone turned up a few times. This chain links TRBV9 with TRBJ2-1; no clear D. V was pared by 0 bases and J by 4 bases, with 8 bases between. This CDR3 is built from 14 residues. The germline gives CDR1 SGDLS, CDR2 YYNGEE. The DNA of the CDR3 is TGTGCCAGCAGCGTAGGAGACTTGTACAATGAGCAGTTCTTC. Translating gives CASSVGDLYNEQFF.

The chain employs TRBV6-5 and TRBJ2-5; D not resolved. Germline V gives CDR1 MNHEY, CDR2 SVGAGI. V dropped 6 bases and J dropped 1 base, with 15 bases sitting between them. CDR3 length: 15 amino acids. The CDR3 spells CASSPVYGFQETQYF. The CDR3 nucleotides are TGTGCCAGCAGCCCCGTGTACGGGTTCCAAGAGACCCAGTACTTC.

This chain links TRBV7-2 with TRBJ2-2; D is unresolved. Between the trimmed V and J ends, which lost 7 bases and 2 bases, there was a span of 8 bases. The CDR3 is 13 residues long. Germline CDR1 is SGHTA and CDR2 is FQGNSA. Here the CDR3 DNA reads TGTGCCAGCAACATTCCCAACACCGGGGAGCTGTTTTTT. This translates into CASNIPNTGELFF.

The chain is built from TRBV24-1 and TRBJ1-6; 7 positions agree with TRBD1. Germline CDR1 and CDR2: KGHDR and SFDVKD. This CDR3 contains 14 residues. After removal of 4 bases from V and 5 bases from J, the junction contained 1 base not matched to a gene. CDR3 DNA: TGTGCCACCAGTGAGGGACAGAATAATTCACCCCTCCACTTT. This encodes CATSEGQNNSPLHF.

This clone appeared once. This chain links TRBV28 with TRBJ2-7; 10 bases match TRBD1. V was clipped by 8 bases and J by 1 base; unmatched bases: 8. There are 15 residues in the CDR3. CDR1 and CDR2 from the germline V gene are MDHEN and SYDVKM. The CDR3 sequence: CASSSRQGASYEQYF. The CDR3 region has the DNA TGTGCCAGCTCAAGCAGACAGGGGGCGTCCTACGAGCAGTACTTC.

This chain joins TRBV11-1 and TRBJ1-2, with D perhaps matching TRBD1 (5 bases). V was trimmed by 1 base and J by 2 bases, leaving 8 bases between them. Germline-derived CDR1 and CDR2 are SGHAT and FQDESV (reference sequence). The CDR3 covers 14 residues. For the CDR3, the DNA is TGTGCCAGCAGCTTAGGACAGCTCAACTATGGCTACACCTTC. Translation: CASSLGQLNYGYTF.

J is TRBJ2-7 and V is TRBV6-5, with TRBD1 matching 7 bases. The V gene's germline CDR1 is MNHEY and CDR2 SVGAGI. The CDR3 length is 15 residues. With 5 bases clipped from V and 5 bases from J, the junction kept 12 bases outside the gene matches. CDR3: CASSPDLGQDDEQYF. CDR3 sequence (DNA): TGTGCCAGCAGTCCCGACCTAGGACAGGACGACGAGCAGTACTTC.